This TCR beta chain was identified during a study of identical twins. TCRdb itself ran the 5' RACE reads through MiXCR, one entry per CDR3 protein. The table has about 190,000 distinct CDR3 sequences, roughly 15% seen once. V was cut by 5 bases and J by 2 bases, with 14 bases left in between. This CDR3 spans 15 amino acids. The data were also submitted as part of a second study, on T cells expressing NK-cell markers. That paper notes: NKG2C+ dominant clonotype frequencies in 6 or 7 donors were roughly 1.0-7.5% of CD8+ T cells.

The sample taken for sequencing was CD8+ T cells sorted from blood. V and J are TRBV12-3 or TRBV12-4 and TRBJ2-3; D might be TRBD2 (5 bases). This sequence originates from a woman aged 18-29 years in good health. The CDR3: CASSPPERATDTQYF. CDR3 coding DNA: TGTGCCAGCAGTCCCCCTGAGAGGGCCACAGATACGCAGTATTTT.